In its sample, the clone carrying this TCR beta chain was seen once. One base away lies a much larger clone, so this may be a sequencing read error. The CDR3 totals 16 residues. Germline loops: CDR1 SNHLY, CDR2 FYNNEI. V gave up 6 bases and J gave up 4 bases, with 19 bases separating them. The study excluded patients with uncontrolled infection, other autoimmune disease, pregnancy or lactation. Authors of the study amplified TCR beta CDR3 regions from RNA transcripts. The study used the HTBI primer set for a first-round RT-PCR of the TCR CDR3. TCRdb reprocessed the multiplex PCR reads with MiXCR, giving one entry per CDR3 protein. This sample has approximately 560,000 distinct CDR3 sequences, with approximately 14% found just once. This specimen comes from a study of T cells in Graves' hyperthyroidism and ophthalmopathy.

The TCR originated in a woman aged 25 to 39 with Graves' hyperthyroidism. The source material was blood. The J gene is TRBJ2-1, the V gene TRBV2, with D maybe TRBD2 (7 bases). CDR3 nucleotides: TGTGCCAGCAGCCAACGGCGGGGGACAAGATACAATGAGCAGTTCTTC. Translating gives CASSQRRGTRYNEQFF. The whole variable domain, filled in from reference TRBV2 and TRBJ2-1, reads EPEVTQTPSHQVTQMGQEVILRCVPISNHLYFYWYRQILGQKVEFLVSFYNNEISEKSEIFDDQFSVERPDGSNFTLKIRSTKLEDSAMYFCASSQRRGTRYNEQFFGPGTRLTVL.